The rows below give T cell receptor beta chains drawn from one sample of a study of CD8+CD57+ T cells in acquired aplastic anemia. A single record per CDR3 protein comes from TCRdb applying MiXCR to the reads. The data contain roughly 160,000 distinct CDR3 sequences, about 70% of them singletons. Sample: sorted CD4+, CD8+, or CD8+CD57+ T cells (not recorded which) from PBMCs. Receptors were obtained from a human donor with aplastic anemia. Each CDR3 is given with its conserved first and last residue. Fields, in order: J gene, D gene, clone size, V gene, CDR3 DNA, CDR3 protein. D genes are given only for firm matches. Clone size appears in some rows only: once, few, many, or a class for an expanded clone.

J: TRBJ2-4; D: NA; size: NA; V: TRBV20-1; DNA: TGCAGTGCTGAACATACCCAAGACATTCAGTACTTC; CDR3: CSAEHTQDIQYF
J: TRBJ2-7; D: TRBD2; size: NA; V: TRBV3-1; DNA: TGTGCCAGCAGCCTTCAGGAGGCCGGGACTACCTACGAGCAGTACTTC; CDR3: CASSLQEAGTTYEQYF
J: TRBJ1-5; D: TRBD1; size: many; V: TRBV6-2/TRBV6-3; DNA: TGTGCCAGCAGCCCCGGGACAGATAATCAGCCCCAGCATTTT; CDR3: CASSPGTDNQPQHF
J: TRBJ2-3; D: TRBD1; size: NA; V: TRBV7-2; DNA: TGTGCCAGCAGCTCGGACAGGGGGCTAGATACGCAGTATTTT; CDR3: CASSSDRGLDTQYF
J: TRBJ1-1; D: NA; size: NA; V: TRBV5-1; DNA: TGCGCCAGCAGCTTCGGATCCCGCACTGAAGCTTTCTTT; CDR3: CASSFGSRTEAFF
J: TRBJ1-1; D: NA; size: NA; V: TRBV20-1; DNA: TGCAGTGCTAGGGTCAACGTGGGACAGAACACTGAAGCTTTCTTT; CDR3: CSARVNVGQNTEAFF
J: TRBJ2-3; D: TRBD2; size: many; V: TRBV27; DNA: TGTGCCAGCAGTTTAAGCCTAGCGGGAGCAGATACGCAGTATTTT; CDR3: CASSLSLAGADTQYF
J: TRBJ1-3; D: NA; size: NA; V: TRBV7-8; DNA: TGTGCCAGCAGCTTAACAGGACGGACTATAGGAAACACCATATATTTT; CDR3: CASSLTGRTIGNTIYF
J: TRBJ1-2; D: TRBD1; size: NA; V: TRBV20-1; DNA: TGCAGTGCTAGATTTCGACAGGGAGGGGGCTACACCTTC; CDR3: CSARFRQGGGYTF
J: TRBJ2-7; D: NA; size: NA; V: TRBV5-1; DNA: TGCGCCAGCAGCTTGAGGGGGGCAGGCCACGAGCAGTACTTC; CDR3: CASSLRGAGHEQYF
J: TRBJ2-3; D: NA; size: NA; V: TRBV24-1; DNA: TGCGCCAGCAGCCATTTTCAGCGGCGATTCGCAAGCACAGATACGCAGTATTTT; CDR3: CASSHFQRRFASTDTQYF
J: TRBJ2-5; D: NA; size: few; V: TRBV6-6; DNA: TGTGCCGGCAAGTTGGTGGAGACCCAGTACTTC; CDR3: CAGKLVETQYF
J: TRBJ2-1; D: TRBD2; size: NA; V: TRBV29-1; DNA: TGCAGCGTTGCCGTGGCGGGAGGGACCAATGAGCAGTTCTTC; CDR3: CSVAVAGGTNEQFF
J: TRBJ2-7; D: NA; size: NA; V: TRBV5-4; DNA: TGTGCCAGCAGCTTGGGCCTAGCTCTCAACGAGCAGTACTTC; CDR3: CASSLGLALNEQYF
J: TRBJ1-5; D: TRBD1; size: NA; V: TRBV10-3; DNA: TGTGCCATCAGTGAGACAGGGGTCGTCAATCAGCCCCAGCATTTT; CDR3: CAISETGVVNQPQHF
J: TRBJ2-7; D: NA; size: few; V: TRBV2; DNA: TGTGCCAGCAGTGGGACACCCGATAGACCCTACGAGCAGTACTTC; CDR3: CASSGTPDRPYEQYF
J: TRBJ1-2; D: NA; size: NA; V: TRBV15; DNA: TGTGCCACCAGAGGGACAACCGGCTACACCTTC; CDR3: CATRGTTGYTF
J: TRBJ1-5; D: TRBD1; size: once; V: TRBV10-3; DNA: TGTGCCACCGGGACAGGAGACGAGGATCAGCCCCAGCATTTT; CDR3: CATGTGDEDQPQHF
J: TRBJ1-6; D: NA; size: NA; V: TRBV28; DNA: TGTGCCAGCACCGTTTCCGGCTGGGAGTCCTATAATTCACCCCTCCACTTT; CDR3: CASTVSGWESYNSPLHF
J: TRBJ2-7; D: NA; size: NA; V: TRBV5-8; DNA: TGTGCCAGCACCGCTTGGGGCATAGTCCACGAGCAGTACTTC; CDR3: CASTAWGIVHEQYF
J: TRBJ2-2; D: NA; size: NA; V: TRBV5-1; DNA: TGCGCCAGCAGTTCGGTTACGAACACCGGGGAGCTGTTTTTT; CDR3: CASSSVTNTGELFF
J: TRBJ1-2; D: NA; size: once; V: TRBV5-5; DNA: TGTGCCAGCAGCTTGGAACAGAACTATGGCTACACCTTC; CDR3: CASSLEQNYGYTF
J: TRBJ2-7; D: TRBD2; size: NA; V: TRBV9; DNA: TGTGCCAGCAGCCAAATGACTAGCGGGACCTACGAGCAGTACTTC; CDR3: CASSQMTSGTYEQYF
J: TRBJ1-1; D: NA; size: once; V: TRBV2; DNA: TGTGCCAGCAGTGAAGCAGGTTTGTCAATCGAAGCTTTCTTT; CDR3: CASSEAGLSIEAFF
J: TRBJ2-1; D: TRBD2; size: NA; V: TRBV20-1; DNA: TGCAGTGCTAGAGCGCTAGCGGGAGGGCCATACAATGAGCAGTTCTTC; CDR3: CSARALAGGPYNEQFF
J: TRBJ2-5; D: TRBD1; size: NA; V: TRBV7-8; DNA: TGTGCCAGCAGCTCCGCCTCGAAAGGGACAGGGGACCGGACCCAGTACTTC; CDR3: CASSSASKGTGDRTQYF
J: TRBJ2-7; D: NA; size: NA; V: TRBV6-6; DNA: TGTGCCGGCAGGACCGGGCTAAGCTCCTACGAGCAGTACTTC; CDR3: CAGRTGLSSYEQYF
J: TRBJ1-3; D: NA; size: NA; V: TRBV10-3; DNA: TGTGCCATCAGCGCAAGGGGCTTGCTGAGCTCTGGAAACACCATATATTTT; CDR3: CAISARGLLSSGNTIYF
J: TRBJ1-2; D: NA; size: NA; V: TRBV7-9; DNA: TGTGCCAGCAGCTTTGGGGGCGATGGCTACACCTTC; CDR3: CASSFGGDGYTF
J: TRBJ2-3; D: NA; size: NA; V: TRBV9; DNA: TGTGCCAGCAGCAAGGGCAACTACGACACAGATACGCAGTATTTT; CDR3: CASSKGNYDTDTQYF
J: TRBJ2-1; D: NA; size: once; V: TRBV20-1; DNA: TGCAGTGCGATCGGACTGTACAATGAGCAGTTCTTC; CDR3: CSAIGLYNEQFF
J: TRBJ2-7; D: TRBD2; size: NA; V: TRBV2; DNA: TGTGCCAGCAGTGAGGAGCTAGCGGCGAACGAGCAGTACTTC; CDR3: CASSEELAANEQYF
J: TRBJ1-1; D: NA; size: many; V: TRBV9; DNA: TGTGCCAGCAGCCCGTGGGGGGGAATGAACACTGAAGCTTTCTTT; CDR3: CASSPWGGMNTEAFF
J: TRBJ2-5; D: NA; size: once; V: TRBV19; DNA: TGTGCCAGTAGTATAGCTGGGGGCAGCGAGACCCAGTACTTC; CDR3: CASSIAGGSETQYF
J: TRBJ1-1; D: NA; size: few; V: TRBV24-1; DNA: TGTGCCACCAGTGATTATGGGGAAGCTTTCTTT; CDR3: CATSDYGEAFF
J: TRBJ1-1; D: TRBD1; size: NA; V: TRBV11-2; DNA: TGTGCCAGCAGCTACAGGGGACTGACTGAAGCTTTCTTT; CDR3: CASSYRGLTEAFF